The 9 T cell receptor beta chains below come from one sample, sequenced in a study of early T cells in non-severe SARS-CoV-2 infection. TCRdb ran MiXCR on the 5' RACE reads and lists one entry per CDR3 protein. The repertoire consists of just under 65,000 distinct CDR3 sequences, with approximately 10% occurring once and the leading ten covering 2.9%. Sample: whole blood, taken at baseline. The source of these receptors is an adult who was a healthcare worker with PCR-confirmed SARS-CoV-2 infection or an uninfected control (not recorded which).

The chain employs TRBV18 and TRBJ2-4; 7 bases match TRBD1. The germline CDR1 and CDR2 sequences are KGHSH and LQKENI. The CDR3 covers 16 residues. V lost 1 base and J lost 8; bases outside the gene matches: 11. The CDR3 loop reads CASSPLATGLVDIQYF. The CDR3 DNA is TGTGCCAGCTCACCACTCGCGACAGGGCTGGTAGACATTCAGTACTTC.

This clonotype was observed a handful of times. The chain employs TRBV11-2 and TRBJ2-7, with TRBD1 matching over 12 bases. V lost 5 bases, J lost 4 bases, and 6 bases stayed unmatched. Germline lookup yields CDR1 SGHAT and CDR2 FQNNGV. CDR3 size: 15 residues. The CDR3 reads CASSGRDRGRYEQYF. CDR3 coding DNA: TGTGCCAGCAGCGGCCGGGACAGGGGGCGGTACGAGCAGTACTTC.

This clonotype qualifies as medium-sized (0.01 to 0.1%). The chain combines TRBV29-1 with TRBJ2-7; D not certain. The CDR3 extends over 11 amino acids. The germline V gene has CDR1 SQVTM and CDR2 ANQGSEA. V lost 4 bases and J 1 base, leaving 5 bases between the germline ends. In DNA, the CDR3 is TGCAGCGTTGTGCTTTCCTACGAGCAGTACTTC. The encoded protein is CSVVLSYEQYF.

This clonotype was seen a handful of times. The chain carries TRBV5-1 and TRBJ1-1; 8 bases fit TRBD1. Germline V gene sequence: CDR1 SGHRS, CDR2 YFSETQ. V dropped 4 bases and J dropped 0; count of bases not matched to a gene: 5. The CDR3 runs 15 residues. The CDR3 here is CASSLRQGMNTEAFF. For the CDR3, the DNA is TGCGCCAGCAGCCTCAGACAGGGGATGAACACTGAAGCTTTCTTT.

In its sample, this clonotype was seen many times. V usage is TRBV30 and J usage is TRBJ1-2; the match to TRBD1 covers 7 bases. Trimming removed 4 bases from V and 8 bases from J; junction bases left unmatched: 13. The CDR3 totals 14 residues. CDR1 and CDR2 (germline): GTSNPN, SVGIG (reference sequence). CDR3 DNA sequence: TGTGCCTGGACCCGAAACGAGGGGGCGCGGGGCTACACCTTC. Amino acid sequence: CAWTRNEGARGYTF. Full variable domain (missing parts from reference TRBV30 and TRBJ1-2): SQTIHQWPATLVQPVGSPLSLECTVEGTSNPNLYWYRQAAGRGLQLLFYSVGIGQISSEVPQNLSASRPQDRQFILSSKKLLLSDSGFYLCAWTRNEGARGYTFGSGTRLTVV.

The sample holds a few counts of this clonotype. This rearrangement joins TRBV28 to TRBJ2-5, with 15 bases aligning to TRBD2. Unmatched junction bases numbered 5, after V lost 4 bases and J lost 2 bases. The CDR3 is 17 residues long. Germline V lookup: CDR1 MDHEN, CDR2 SYDVKM. The CDR3 coding sequence is TGTGCCAGCAGTTCCCCCGGACTAGCGGGGGGGCAAGAGACCCAGTACTTC. Translated, it gives CASSSPGLAGGQETQYF.

On this clonotype itself: One end of the junction does not line up with germline, which may come from a read error. V gene TRBV4-3 combines with J gene TRBJ2-7; D gene uncertain. This CDR3 has 14 residues. Germline V gene data show CDR1 as LGHNA and CDR2 as YSLEER. CDR3 region: CVSSQALGTYEQYF. The CDR3 nucleotides read TGCGTCAGCAGCCAAGCTCTGGGTACCTACGAGCAGTACTTC.

This clonotype was seen only a few times. This rearrangement joins TRBV9 to TRBJ2-2; TRBD2 matches 10 bases. CDR1 is SGDLS and CDR2 is YYNGEE in the germline V gene. V lost 4 bases and J lost 0; bases outside the gene matches: 6. The CDR3 covers 17 residues. CDR3 protein: CASSSTLAGTNTGELFF. In nucleotides, the CDR3 is TGTGCCAGCAGCTCGACACTAGCGGGGACGAACACCGGGGAGCTGTTTTTT.

This clonotype was counted between two and nine times. This rearrangement joins TRBV7-9 to TRBJ2-3; D gene uncertain. The V and J ends lost 6 bases and 5 bases respectively, with 9 bases between them. Germline-derived CDR1 and CDR2 are SEHNR and FQNEAQ (reference sequence). CDR3 length: 12 amino acids. In nucleotides, the CDR3 is TGTGCCAGCAGGTCCGACGTAGATACGCAGTATTTT. Its protein product is CASRSDVDTQYF.